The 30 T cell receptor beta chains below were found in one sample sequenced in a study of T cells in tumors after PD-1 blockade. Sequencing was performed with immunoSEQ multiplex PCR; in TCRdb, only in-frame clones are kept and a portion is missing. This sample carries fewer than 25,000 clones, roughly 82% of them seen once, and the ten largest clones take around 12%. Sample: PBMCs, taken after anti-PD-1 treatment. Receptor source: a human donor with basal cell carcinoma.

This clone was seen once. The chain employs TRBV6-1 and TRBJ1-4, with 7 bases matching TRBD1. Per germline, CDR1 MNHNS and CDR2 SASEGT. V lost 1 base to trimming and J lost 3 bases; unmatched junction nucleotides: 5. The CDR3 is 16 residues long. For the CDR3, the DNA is TGTGCCAGCAGTGAAGGAACAGGGGCACCTAATGAAAAACTGTTTTTT. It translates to CASSEGTGAPNEKLFF.

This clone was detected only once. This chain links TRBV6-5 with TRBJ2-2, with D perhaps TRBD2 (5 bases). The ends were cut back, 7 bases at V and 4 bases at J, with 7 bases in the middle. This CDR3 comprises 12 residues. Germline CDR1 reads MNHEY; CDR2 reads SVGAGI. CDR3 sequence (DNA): TGTGCCAGCAAACGGGGCACCGGGGAGCTGTTTTTT. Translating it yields CASKRGTGELFF.

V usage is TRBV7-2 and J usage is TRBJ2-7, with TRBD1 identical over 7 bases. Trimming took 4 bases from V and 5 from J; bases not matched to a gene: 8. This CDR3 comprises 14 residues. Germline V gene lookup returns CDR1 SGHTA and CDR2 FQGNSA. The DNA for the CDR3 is TGTGCCAGCAGCTCCGCCCACAGGGGTAACGAGCAGTACTTC. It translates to CASSSAHRGNEQYF.

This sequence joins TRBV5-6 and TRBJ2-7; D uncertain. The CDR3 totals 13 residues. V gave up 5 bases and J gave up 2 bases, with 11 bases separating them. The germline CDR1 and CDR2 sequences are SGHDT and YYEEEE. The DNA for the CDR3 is TGTGCCAGCAGTCGGACGGCCACCTACGAGCAGTACTTC. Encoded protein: CASSRTATYEQYF.

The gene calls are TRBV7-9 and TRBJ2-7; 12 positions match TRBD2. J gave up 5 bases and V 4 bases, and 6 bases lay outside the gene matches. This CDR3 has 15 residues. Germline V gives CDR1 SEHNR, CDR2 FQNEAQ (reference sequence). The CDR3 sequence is CASSYELAGGHEQYF. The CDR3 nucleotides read TGTGCCAGCAGCTACGAACTAGCGGGGGGCCACGAGCAGTACTTC.

The CDR3 DNA reads TGTGCTGGGGTGGGCGGCGCTGAGGGCACTGAAGCTTTCTTT. Translating gives CAGVGGAEGTEAFF. The chain combines TRBV7-9 with TRBJ1-1, with unresolved D. The length of the CDR3 is 14 residues. Germline V CDR1 and CDR2: SEHNR, FQNEAQ (reference sequence). The entire variable domain, with the rest obtained from reference TRBV7-9 and TRBJ1-1, is as follows: DTGVSQNPRHKITKRGQNVTFRCDPISEHNRLYWYRQTLGQGPEFLTYFQNEAQLEKSRLLSDRFSAERPKGSFSTLEIQRTEQGDSAMYLCAGVGGAEGTEAFFGQGTRLTVV.

The CDR3 DNA follows: TGTGCCAGCAGTGAAGAAGGCCTAGTCGGAGCCGAGCAGTACTTC. This translates into CASSEEGLVGAEQYF. This chain links TRBV2 with TRBJ2-7; D ambiguous. V was clipped by 1 base and J by 6 bases, with 16 bases between them. Germline CDR1 is SNHLY and CDR2 is FYNNEI. The CDR3 is 15 amino acids.

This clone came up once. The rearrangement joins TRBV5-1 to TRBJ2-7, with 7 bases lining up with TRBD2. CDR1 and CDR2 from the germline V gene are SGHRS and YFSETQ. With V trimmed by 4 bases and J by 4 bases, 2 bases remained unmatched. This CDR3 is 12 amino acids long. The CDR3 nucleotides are TGCGCCAGCAGCGCGGGGGAATACGAGCAGTACTTC. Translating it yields CASSAGEYEQYF.

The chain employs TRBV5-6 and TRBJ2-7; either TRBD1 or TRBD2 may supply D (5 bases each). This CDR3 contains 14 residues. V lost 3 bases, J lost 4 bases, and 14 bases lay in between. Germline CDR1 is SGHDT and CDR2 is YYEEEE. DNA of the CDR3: TGTGCCAGCAGCTGGGGGAGCAGAGGATACGAGCAGTACTTC. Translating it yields CASSWGSRGYEQYF.

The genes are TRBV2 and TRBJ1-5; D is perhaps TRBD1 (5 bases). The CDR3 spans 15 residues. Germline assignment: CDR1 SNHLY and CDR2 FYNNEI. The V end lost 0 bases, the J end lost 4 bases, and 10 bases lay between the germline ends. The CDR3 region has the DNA TGTGCCAGCAGTGAAGCGCTTCGGGGGAATCAGCCCCAGCATTTT. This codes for CASSEALRGNQPQHF.

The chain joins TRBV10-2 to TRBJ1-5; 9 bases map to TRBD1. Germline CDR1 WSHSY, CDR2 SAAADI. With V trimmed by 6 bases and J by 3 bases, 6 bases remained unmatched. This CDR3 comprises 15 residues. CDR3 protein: CASRTGGSNNQPQHF. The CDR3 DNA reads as TGCGCCAGCAGAACAGGGGGCAGCAACAATCAGCCCCAGCATTTT.

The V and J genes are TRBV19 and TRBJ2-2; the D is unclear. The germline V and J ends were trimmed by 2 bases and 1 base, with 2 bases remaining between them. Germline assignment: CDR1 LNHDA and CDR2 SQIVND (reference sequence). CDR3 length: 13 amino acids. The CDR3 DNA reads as TGTGCCAGTAGTATACAGAACACCGGGGAGCTGTTTTTT. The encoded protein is CASSIQNTGELFF.

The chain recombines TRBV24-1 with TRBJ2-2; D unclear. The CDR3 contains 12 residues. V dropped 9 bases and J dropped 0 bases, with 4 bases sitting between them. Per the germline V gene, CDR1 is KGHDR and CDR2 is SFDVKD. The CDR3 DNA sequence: TGTGCCACCGGGCCGAACACCGGGGAGCTGTTTTTT. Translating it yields CATGPNTGELFF.

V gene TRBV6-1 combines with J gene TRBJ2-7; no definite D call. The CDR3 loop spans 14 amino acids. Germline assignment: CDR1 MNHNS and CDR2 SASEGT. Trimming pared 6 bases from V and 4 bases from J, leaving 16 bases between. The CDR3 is CASSPPENRYEQYF. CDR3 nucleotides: TGTGCCAGCAGCCCGCCCGAGAACCGATACGAGCAGTACTTC.

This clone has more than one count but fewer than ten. CDR3 amino acids: CSVVRGSNYGYTF. The DNA of the CDR3 is TGCAGCGTTGTTCGGGGTTCTAACTATGGCTACACCTTC. V usage is TRBV29-1 and J usage is TRBJ1-2; no reliable D call. The CDR3 loop spans 13 amino acids. Germline assignment: CDR1 SQVTM and CDR2 ANQGSEA. V dropped 4 bases and J dropped 0 bases, with 9 bases sitting between them.

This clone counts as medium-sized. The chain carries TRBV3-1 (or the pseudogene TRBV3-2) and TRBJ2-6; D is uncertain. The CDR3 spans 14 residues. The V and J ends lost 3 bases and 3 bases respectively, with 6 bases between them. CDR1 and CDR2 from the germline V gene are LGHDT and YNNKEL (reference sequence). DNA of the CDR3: TGTGCCAGCAGCCACAGTTTTGGGGCCAACGTCCTGACTTTC. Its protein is CASSHSFGANVLTF.

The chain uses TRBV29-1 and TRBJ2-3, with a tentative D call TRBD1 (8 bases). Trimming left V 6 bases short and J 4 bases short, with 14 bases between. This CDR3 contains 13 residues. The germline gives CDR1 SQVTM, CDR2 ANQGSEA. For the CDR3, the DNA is TGCAGCGTCCACAGGGGGGGGGCAGATACGCAGTATTTT. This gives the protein CSVHRGGADTQYF.

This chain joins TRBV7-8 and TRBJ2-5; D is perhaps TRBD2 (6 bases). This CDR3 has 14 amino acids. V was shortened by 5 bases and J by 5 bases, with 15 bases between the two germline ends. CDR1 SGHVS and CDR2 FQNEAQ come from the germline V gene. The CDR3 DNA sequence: TGTGCCAGCAGCCACGGAGGGATTCGGGAGACCCAGTACTTC. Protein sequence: CASSHGGIRETQYF.

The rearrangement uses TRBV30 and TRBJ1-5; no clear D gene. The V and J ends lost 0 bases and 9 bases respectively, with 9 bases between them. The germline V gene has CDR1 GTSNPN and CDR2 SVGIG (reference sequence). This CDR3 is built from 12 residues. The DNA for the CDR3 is TGTGCCTGGAGTGTCACGTCAGGGCCCCAGCATTTT. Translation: CAWSVTSGPQHF.

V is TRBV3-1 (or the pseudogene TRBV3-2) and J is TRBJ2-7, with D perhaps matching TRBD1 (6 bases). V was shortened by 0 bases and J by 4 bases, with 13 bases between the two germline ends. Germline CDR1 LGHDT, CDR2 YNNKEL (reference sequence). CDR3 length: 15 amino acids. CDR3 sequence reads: CASSQEPGQRYEQYF. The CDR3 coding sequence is TGTGCCAGCAGCCAAGAACCAGGACAGCGGTACGAGCAGTACTTC.

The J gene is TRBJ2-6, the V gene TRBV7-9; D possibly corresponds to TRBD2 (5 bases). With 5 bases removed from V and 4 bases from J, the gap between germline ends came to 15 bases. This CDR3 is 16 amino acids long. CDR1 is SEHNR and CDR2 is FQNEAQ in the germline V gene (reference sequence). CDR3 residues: CASSLFRESGANVLTF. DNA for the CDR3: TGTGCCAGCAGCCTTTTTCGGGAATCAGGGGCCAACGTCCTGACTTTC.

The CDR3 spells CASSLTVAGANVLTF. CDR3 DNA: TGTGCCAGCAGCTTGACGGTGGCTGGGGCCAACGTCCTGACTTTC. The chain combines TRBV5-4 with TRBJ2-6; no firm D call. V lost 1 base and J lost 2, with 7 bases in between. Germline-derived CDR1 and CDR2 are SGHNT and YYREEE (reference sequence). The length of the CDR3 is 15 residues.

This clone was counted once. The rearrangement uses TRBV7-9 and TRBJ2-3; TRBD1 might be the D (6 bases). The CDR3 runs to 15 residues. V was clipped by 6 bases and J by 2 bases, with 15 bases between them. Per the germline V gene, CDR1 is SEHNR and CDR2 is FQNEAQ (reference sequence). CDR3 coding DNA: TGTGCCAGCAGTTCGGACAGTATTTACACAGATACGCAGTATTTT. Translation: CASSSDSIYTDTQYF.

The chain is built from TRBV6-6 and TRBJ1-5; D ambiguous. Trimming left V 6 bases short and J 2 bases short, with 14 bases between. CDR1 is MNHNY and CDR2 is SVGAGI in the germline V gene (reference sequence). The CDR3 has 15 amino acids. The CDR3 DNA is TGTGCCAGCAGGTTTTCTGGTTTGGGCAATCAGCCCCAGCATTTT. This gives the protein CASRFSGLGNQPQHF.

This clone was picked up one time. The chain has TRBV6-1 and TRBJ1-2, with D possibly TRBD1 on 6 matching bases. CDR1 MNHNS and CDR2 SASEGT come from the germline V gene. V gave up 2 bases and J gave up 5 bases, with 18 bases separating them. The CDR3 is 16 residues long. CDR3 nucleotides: TGTGCCAGCAGTGAAAAAGGGGGGGGCGGGGTGTATGGCTACACCTTC. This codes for CASSEKGGGGVYGYTF.

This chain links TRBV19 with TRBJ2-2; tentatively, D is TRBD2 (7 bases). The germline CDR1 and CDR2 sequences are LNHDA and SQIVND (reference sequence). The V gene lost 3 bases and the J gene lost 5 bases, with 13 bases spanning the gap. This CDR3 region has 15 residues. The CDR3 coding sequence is TGTGCCAGTAGTATCGCGGGGGCAGGGACCGGGGAGCTGTTTTTT. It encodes CASSIAGAGTGELFF.

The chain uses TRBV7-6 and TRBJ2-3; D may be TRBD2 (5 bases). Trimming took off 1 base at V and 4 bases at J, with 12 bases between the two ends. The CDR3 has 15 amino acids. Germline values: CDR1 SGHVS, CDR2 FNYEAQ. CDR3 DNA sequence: TGTGCCAGCAGCTTAGGGGCGCCCGGGGCAGATACGCAGTATTTT. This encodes CASSLGAPGADTQYF.

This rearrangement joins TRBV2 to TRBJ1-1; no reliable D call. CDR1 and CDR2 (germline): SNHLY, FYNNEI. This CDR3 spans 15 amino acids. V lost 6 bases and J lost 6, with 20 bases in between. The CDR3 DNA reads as TGTGCCAGCAGACCCTTTATAGAGGGTGGGGCTGAAGCTTTCTTT. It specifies CASRPFIEGGAEAFF.

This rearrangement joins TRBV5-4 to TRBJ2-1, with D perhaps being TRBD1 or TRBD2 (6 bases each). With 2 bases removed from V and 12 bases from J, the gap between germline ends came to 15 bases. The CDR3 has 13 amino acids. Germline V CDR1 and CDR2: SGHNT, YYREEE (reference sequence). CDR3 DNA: TGTGCCAGCAGCTTAGGAGGGGGAGTCGGGCAGTTCTTC. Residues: CASSLGGGVGQFF.

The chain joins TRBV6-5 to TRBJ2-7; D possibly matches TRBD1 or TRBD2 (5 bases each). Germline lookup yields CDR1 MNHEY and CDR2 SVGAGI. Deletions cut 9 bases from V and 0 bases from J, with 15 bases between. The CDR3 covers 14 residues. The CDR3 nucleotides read TGTGCCAGTTCGCGAGGGGTTCGCTCCTACGAGCAGTACTTC. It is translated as CASSRGVRSYEQYF.